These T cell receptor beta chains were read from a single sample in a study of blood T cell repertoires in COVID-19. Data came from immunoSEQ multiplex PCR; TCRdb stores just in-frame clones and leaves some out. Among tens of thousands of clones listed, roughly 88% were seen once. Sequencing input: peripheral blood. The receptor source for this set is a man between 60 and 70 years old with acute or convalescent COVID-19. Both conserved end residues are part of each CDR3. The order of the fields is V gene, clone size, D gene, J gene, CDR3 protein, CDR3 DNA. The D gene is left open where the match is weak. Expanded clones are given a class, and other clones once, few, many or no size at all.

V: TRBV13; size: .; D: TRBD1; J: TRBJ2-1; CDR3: CASSLVTGDSYNEQFF; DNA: TGTGCCAGCAGCTTAGTGACAGGGGACTCCTACAATGAGCAGTTCTTC
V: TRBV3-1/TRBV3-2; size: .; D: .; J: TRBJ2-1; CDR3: CASSQRAFEQFF; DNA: TGTGCCAGCAGCCAGAGGGCGTTTGAGCAGTTCTTC
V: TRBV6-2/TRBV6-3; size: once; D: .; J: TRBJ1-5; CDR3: CASSPATTQHF; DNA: TGTGCCAGCAGCCCCGCTACGACCCAGCATTTT
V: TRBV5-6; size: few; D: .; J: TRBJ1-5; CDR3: CASSFTGTGQPQHF; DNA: TGTGCCAGCAGCTTCACAGGAACTGGACAGCCCCAGCATTTT
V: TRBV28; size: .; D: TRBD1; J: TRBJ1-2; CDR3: CASSFRGRIYGYTF; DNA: TGTGCCAGCAGTTTCAGGGGGCGCATCTATGGCTACACCTTC
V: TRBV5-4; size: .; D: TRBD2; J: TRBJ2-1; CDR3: CASSSPPSGGANEQFF; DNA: TGTGCCAGCAGCTCGCCCCCTAGCGGGGGGGCCAATGAGCAGTTCTTC
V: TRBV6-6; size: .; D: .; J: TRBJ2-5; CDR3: CASSPFYGSRGQETQYF; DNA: TGTGCCAGCAGTCCCTTTTATGGCAGTCGGGGGCAAGAGACCCAGTACTTC
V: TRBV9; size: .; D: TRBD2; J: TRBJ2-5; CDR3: CASSVGSGGRGETQYF; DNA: TGTGCCAGCAGCGTAGGAAGCGGGGGCCGGGGAGAGACCCAGTACTTC
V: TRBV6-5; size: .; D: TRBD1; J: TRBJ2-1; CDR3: CASRQGGYNEQFF; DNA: TGTGCCAGCCGACAGGGGGGCTACAATGAGCAGTTCTTC
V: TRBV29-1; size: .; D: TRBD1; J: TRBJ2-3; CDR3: CSVETGTGLMSTQYF; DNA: TGCAGCGTAGAAACCGGGACAGGGCTTATGTCTACGCAGTATTTT
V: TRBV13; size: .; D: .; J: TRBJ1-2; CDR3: CASSLGRGVYGYTF; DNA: TGTGCCAGCAGCTTAGGCAGGGGAGTCTATGGCTACACCTTC
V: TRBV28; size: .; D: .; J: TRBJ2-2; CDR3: CASSLAKGGSGELFF; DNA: TGTGCCAGCAGTTTAGCCAAAGGTGGGAGCGGGGAGCTGTTTTTT
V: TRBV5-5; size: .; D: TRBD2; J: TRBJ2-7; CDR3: CASSLSRAGSSYEQYF; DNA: TGTGCCAGCAGCTTAAGTAGAGCGGGGTCCTCCTACGAGCAGTACTTC
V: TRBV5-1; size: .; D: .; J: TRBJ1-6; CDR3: CASSPATGNNSPLHF; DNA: TGCGCCAGCAGCCCGGCGACGGGGAATAATTCACCCCTCCACTTT
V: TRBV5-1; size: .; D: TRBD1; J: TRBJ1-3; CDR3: CASSLAGQGAGNTIYF; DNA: TGCGCCAGCAGCCTGGCGGGACAGGGGGCTGGAAACACCATATATTTT
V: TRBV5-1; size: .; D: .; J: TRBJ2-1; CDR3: CASSLTSNNEQFF; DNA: TGCGCCAGCAGCTTGACTTCTAACAATGAGCAGTTCTTC
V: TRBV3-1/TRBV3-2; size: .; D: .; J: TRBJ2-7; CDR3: CASSHREGSSEQYF; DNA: TGTGCCAGCAGCCACCGGGAAGGGTCGTCCGAGCAGTACTTC
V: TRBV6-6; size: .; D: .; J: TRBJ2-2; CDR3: CASSLIGDTGELFF; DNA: TGTGCCAGCAGTTTAATAGGGGACACCGGGGAGCTGTTTTTT
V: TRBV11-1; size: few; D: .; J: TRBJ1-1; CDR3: CASSFPGVNTEAFF; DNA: TGTGCCAGCAGTTTCCCAGGGGTGAACACTGAAGCTTTCTTT
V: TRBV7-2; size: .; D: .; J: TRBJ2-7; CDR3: CASSSDIGPSYEQYF; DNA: TGTGCCAGCAGCTCAGACATCGGCCCCTCTTACGAGCAGTACTTC
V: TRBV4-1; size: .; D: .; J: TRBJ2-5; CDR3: CASSQGDIGTQYF; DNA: TGCGCCAGCAGCCAAGGCGACATCGGGACCCAGTACTTC
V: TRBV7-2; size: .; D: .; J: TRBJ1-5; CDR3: CASSLTGTSGNQPQHF; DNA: TGTGCCAGCAGCTTAACAGGGACATCGGGCAATCAGCCCCAGCATTTT
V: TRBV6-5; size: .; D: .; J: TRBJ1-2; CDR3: CASTVGSAYGYTF; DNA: TGTGCCAGTACCGTCGGGTCGGCCTATGGCTACACCTTC
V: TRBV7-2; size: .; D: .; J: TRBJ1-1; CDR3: CASRPRGWQKNTEAFF; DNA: TGTGCCAGCAGACCCCGGGGGTGGCAGAAGAACACTGAAGCTTTCTTT
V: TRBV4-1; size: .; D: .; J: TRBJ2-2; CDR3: CASSSQNTGELFF; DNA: TGCGCCAGCAGCTCCCAAAACACCGGGGAGCTGTTTTTT
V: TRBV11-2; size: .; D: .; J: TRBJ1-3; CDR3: CASSPQTGGNTIYF; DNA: TGTGCCAGCAGCCCTCAAACCGGTGGAAACACCATATATTTT
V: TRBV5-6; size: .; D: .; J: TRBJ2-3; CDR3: CASSRSLAGRTDTQYF; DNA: TGTGCCAGCAGCCGATCCTTGGCGGGGAGGACAGATACGCAGTATTTT
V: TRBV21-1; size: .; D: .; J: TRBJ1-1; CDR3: CASSKTENMNTEAFF; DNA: TGTGCCAGCAGCAAAACAGAAAACATGAACACTGAAGCTTTCTTT
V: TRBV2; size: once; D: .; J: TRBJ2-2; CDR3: CASSGQGRTGELFF; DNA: TGTGCCAGCAGTGGTCAGGGGCGCACCGGGGAGCTGTTTTTT
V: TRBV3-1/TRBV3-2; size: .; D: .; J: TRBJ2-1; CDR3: CASSPQWRGHNEQFF; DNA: TGTGCCAGCAGTCCCCAGTGGCGGGGCCACAATGAGCAGTTCTTC
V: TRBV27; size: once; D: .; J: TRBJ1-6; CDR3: CASSLSNTRSNSPLHF; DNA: TGTGCCAGCAGTTTATCCAATACTCGTTCCAATTCACCCCTCCACTTT
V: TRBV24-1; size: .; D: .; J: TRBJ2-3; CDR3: CATSDSAGGTDTQYF; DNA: TGTGCCACCAGTGACTCGGCAGGGGGCACAGATACGCAGTATTTT
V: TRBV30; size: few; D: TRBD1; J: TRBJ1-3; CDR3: CAWATGAGNTIYF; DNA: TGTGCCTGGGCGACAGGGGCTGGAAACACCATATATTTT
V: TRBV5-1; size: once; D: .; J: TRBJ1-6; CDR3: CASSGTAGAYNSPLHF; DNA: TGCGCCAGCAGCGGTACCGCAGGGGCCTATAATTCACCCCTCCACTTT
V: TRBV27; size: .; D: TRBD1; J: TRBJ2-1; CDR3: CASSLGTGYDEQFF; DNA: TGTGCCAGCAGTTTAGGGACAGGGTACGATGAGCAGTTCTTC
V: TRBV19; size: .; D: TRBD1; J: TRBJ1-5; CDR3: CASQGANQPQHF; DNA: TGTGCCAGTCAGGGGGCCAATCAGCCCCAGCATTTT
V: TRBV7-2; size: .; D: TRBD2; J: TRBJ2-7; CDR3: CASSPLAGQTYEQYF; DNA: TGTGCCAGCAGCCCACTAGCGGGACAAACCTACGAGCAGTACTTC
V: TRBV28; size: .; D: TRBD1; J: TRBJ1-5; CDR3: CASLAAGTGNQPQHF; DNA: TGTGCCAGCCTGGCGGCGGGGACAGGGAATCAGCCCCAGCATTTT
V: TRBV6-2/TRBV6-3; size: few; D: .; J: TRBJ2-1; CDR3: CASSYQGITYNEQFF; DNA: TGTGCCAGCAGTTATCAGGGGATCACCTACAATGAGCAGTTCTTC
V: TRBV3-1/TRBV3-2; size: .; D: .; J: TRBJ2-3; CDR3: CASSQRGSTDTQYF; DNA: TGTGCCAGCAGCCAAAGGGGAAGCACAGATACGCAGTATTTT
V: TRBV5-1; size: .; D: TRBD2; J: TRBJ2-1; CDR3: CASSWGLAENEQFF; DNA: TGCGCCAGCAGCTGGGGACTAGCGGAGAATGAGCAGTTCTTC
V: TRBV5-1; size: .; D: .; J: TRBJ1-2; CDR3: CASSLGISSEGLNYGYTF; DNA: TGCGCCAGCAGCTTGGGTATAAGCAGCGAGGGCCTGAACTATGGCTACACCTTC
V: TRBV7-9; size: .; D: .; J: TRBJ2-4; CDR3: CASSLVGVGIQYF; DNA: TGTGCCAGCAGCTTAGTAGGGGTGGGCATTCAGTACTTC
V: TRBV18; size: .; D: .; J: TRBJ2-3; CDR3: CASSPPVQDGPGQYF; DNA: TGTGCCAGCTCACCACCGGTCCAGGATGGGCCTGGGCAGTATTTT
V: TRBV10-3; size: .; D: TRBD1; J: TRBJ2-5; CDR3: CAISGGTGSRQETQYF; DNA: TGTGCCATCAGTGGCGGGACAGGGTCACGACAAGAGACCCAGTACTTC
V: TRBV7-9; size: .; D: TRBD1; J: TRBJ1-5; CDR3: CASSSTSGTGSQPQHF; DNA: TGTGCCAGCAGCTCTACCTCCGGGACAGGGAGTCAGCCCCAGCATTTT
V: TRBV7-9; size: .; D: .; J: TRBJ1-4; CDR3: CASSFRPRTTNEKLFF; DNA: TGTGCCAGCAGCTTCCGCCCCCGGACAACGAATGAAAAACTGTTTTTT
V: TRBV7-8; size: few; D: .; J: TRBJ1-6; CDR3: CASSSVGGNSPLHF; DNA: TGTGCCAGCAGCTCCGTCGGTGGTAATTCACCCCTCCACTTT
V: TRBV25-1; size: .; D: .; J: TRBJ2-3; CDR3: CASSDRTEVGDTQYF; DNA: TGTGCCAGCAGTGACAGGACAGAAGTGGGGGATACGCAGTATTTT
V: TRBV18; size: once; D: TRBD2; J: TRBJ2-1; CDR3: CASSPSGGVDEQFF; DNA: TGTGCCAGCTCACCTAGCGGGGGGGTTGATGAGCAGTTCTTC
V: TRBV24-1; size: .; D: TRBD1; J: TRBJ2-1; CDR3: CATSDPGQGVAYNEQFF; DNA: TGTGCCACCAGTGACCCGGGACAGGGGGTCGCCTACAATGAGCAGTTCTTC
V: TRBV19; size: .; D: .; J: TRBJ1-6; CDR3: CASSTGYNSPLHF; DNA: TGTGCCAGTAGTACCGGGTATAATTCACCCCTCCACTTT